This passage covers 16 T cell receptor beta chains from one sample sequenced in a study of CD8+ T cells in alopecia areata listed by TCRdb under 2018. This specimen's time point label, per the study, means: four to five weeks on oral tofacitinib. Explained via the paper, the treatment or condition label denotes: oral pan-JAK inhibitor, 5-10 mg twice daily. The protocol used for the library was the immunoSEQ multiplex PCR assay. RNA was extracted from all samples and reverse transcribed into cDNA as template for TCR sequencing. TCRdb provides this immuneACCESS table in a form limited to in-frame rearrangements. Some clones are lacking; in checked studies, under half of them reflect an unresolved V gene, and why the rest are absent is not known. The sample table holds roughly 190,000 clones, of which 50% to 60% were seen once. 3% to 3.5% of the sample goes to the ten largest clones. The material sequenced was CD4+ T cells sorted from blood, taken at week 4, from a patient treated with tofacitinib. These TCRs come from a human donor with alopecia areata.

The chain recombines TRBV7-9 with TRBJ1-2, with D maybe TRBD1 (5 bases). CDR1 and CDR2 (germline): SEHNR, FQNEAQ (reference sequence). Trimming took off 6 bases at V and 4 bases at J, with 15 bases between the two ends. This CDR3 has 14 residues. The CDR3 DNA reads as TGTGCCAGCAGGGCTCAGGGTGTGGGCTATGGCTACACCTTC. Its protein is CASRAQGVGYGYTF. Full variable domain (remainder filled in from reference TRBV7-9 and TRBJ1-2): DTGVSQNPRHKITKRGQNVTFRCDPISEHNRLYWYRQTLGQGPEFLTYFQNEAQLEKSRLLSDRFSAERPKGSFSTLEIQRTEQGDSAMYLCASRAQGVGYGYTFGSGTRLTVV.

The chain uses TRBV4-2 and TRBJ2-7, with 12 bases matching TRBD2. V dropped 4 bases and J dropped 3; count of bases not matched to a gene: 4. The germline CDR1 and CDR2 sequences are LGHNA and YNFKEQ. The CDR3 is 15 residues long. The CDR3 nucleotides read TGTGCCAGCAGCCGGACTAGCGGGGACCGCTACGAGCAGTACTTC. It translates to CASSRTSGDRYEQYF.

There are a few counts of this clone. The chain is built from TRBV29-1 and TRBJ1-5; D uncertain. Germline V gives CDR1 SQVTM, CDR2 ANQGSEA. The CDR3 is 13 amino acids. V was clipped by 6 bases and J by 11 bases, with 20 bases between them. CDR3 nucleotide sequence: TGCAGCGTCACCGGACCCATGGGAGGGTCCCAGCATTTT. Encoded protein: CSVTGPMGGSQHF.

The V call is TRBV10-3, the J call TRBJ2-5; D may be TRBD1 (5 bases). V was cut by 4 bases and J by 5 bases, with 17 bases left in between. Germline CDR1 is ENHRY and CDR2 is SYGVKD. The CDR3 has 15 amino acids. CDR3 protein: CAISAGMLPGETQYF. In DNA form, the CDR3 reads TGTGCCATCAGTGCAGGGATGTTACCCGGTGAGACCCAGTACTTC.

The CDR3 loop is CSVEHSRDTQYF. CDR3 DNA: TGCAGCGTTGAACACTCTCGGGATACGCAGTATTTT. V and J are TRBV29-1 and TRBJ2-3; no reliable D call. Trimming cost V 2 bases and J 6 bases, with 9 bases left between them. The CDR3 covers 12 residues. The germline V gene has CDR1 SQVTM and CDR2 ANQGSEA.

This clone was seen a handful of times. CDR3 DNA sequence: TGTGCCAGCAGCCCCCGGACTAGCGGACCCCTTAGCCACGGGGAGCTGTTTTTT. Protein product: CASSPRTSGPLSHGELFF. The chain uses TRBV7-2 and TRBJ2-2; 10 bases align to TRBD2. The germline V gene has CDR1 SGHTA and CDR2 FQGNSA. The CDR3 contains 18 residues. The V and J ends lost 5 bases and 7 bases, in that order; junction bases with no gene match: 16.

This rearrangement joins TRBV4-1 to TRBJ1-5, with a tentative D call TRBD1 (6 bases). V dropped 0 bases and J dropped 9 bases, with 15 bases sitting between them. The CDR3 length is 15 residues. Germline V gene lookup returns CDR1 MGHRA and CDR2 YSYEKL. DNA of the CDR3: TGCGCCAGCAGCCAAGACGGACAGTCTGTAGGGCCCCAGCATTTT. It translates to CASSQDGQSVGPQHF.

The rearrangement links TRBV5-4 to TRBJ2-2; D is unclear. CDR3 length: 12 residues. The germline V gene encodes CDR1 SGHNT and CDR2 YYREEE (reference sequence). Between the trimmed V and J ends, which lost 3 bases and 3 bases, there was a span of 3 bases. Here the CDR3 DNA reads TGTGCCAGCAGCTGGGACACCGGGGAGCTGTTTTTT. It yields the protein CASSWDTGELFF.

The chain combines TRBV30 with TRBJ2-5; D remains ambiguous. This CDR3 spans 13 amino acids. Germline V gene sequence: CDR1 GTSNPN, CDR2 SVGIG (reference sequence). Trimming removed 3 bases at V and 5 bases at J, with 13 bases between. Written as DNA, the CDR3 is TGTGCCTGGAGCCTTCCGAGCGCTGAGACCCAGTACTTC. This codes for CAWSLPSAETQYF. Full variable domain (rest looked up from reference TRBV30 and TRBJ2-5): SQTIHQWPATLVQPVGSPLSLECTVEGTSNPNLYWYRQAAGRGLQLLFYSVGIGQISSEVPQNLSASRPQDRQFILSSKKLLLSDSGFYLCAWSLPSAETQYFGPGTRLLVL.

Turning to this clone: The same CDR3 is also encoded by other DNA sequences in this sample. The rearrangement uses TRBV7-9 and TRBJ2-5; D is unresolved. CDR1 is SEHNR and CDR2 is FQNEAQ in the germline V gene (reference sequence). V lost 4 bases, J lost 4 bases, and 1 base lay in between. This CDR3 region has 10 residues. CDR3 loop: CASSSETQYF. As DNA, the CDR3 is TGTGCCAGCAGCTCAGAGACCCAGTACTTC.

The chain combines TRBV29-1 with TRBJ2-6, with TRBD1 identical over 8 bases. The CDR3 sequence is 17 residues long. V shed 5 bases, J shed 0 bases, and the junction held 9 bases outside the gene matches. CDR1 and CDR2 (germline): SQVTM, ANQGSEA. The CDR3 loop is CSVRRQGASSGANVLTF. CDR3 nucleotides: TGCAGCGTTCGTCGGCAGGGGGCCAGCTCTGGGGCCAACGTCCTGACTTTC.

The chain is built from TRBV5-1 and TRBJ1-2; D might be TRBD1 (5 bases). Germline CDR1 reads SGHRS; CDR2 reads YFSETQ. The CDR3 loop spans 15 amino acids. Trimming took 2 bases from V and 9 from J, leaving 20 bases between them. As DNA, the CDR3 is TGCGCCAGCAGCTTCGATCTCCGGGACCCCCGGAGCTACACCTTC. Protein sequence: CASSFDLRDPRSYTF.

The V gene is TRBV15, the J gene TRBJ1-6; the D gene is possibly TRBD1 (6 bases). Germline V lookup: CDR1 LNHNV, CDR2 YYDKDF (reference sequence). The CDR3 length is 18 residues. The V end lost 0 bases, the J end lost 0 bases, and 12 bases lay between the germline ends. CDR3 nucleotide sequence: TGTGCCACCAGCAGAGATCCGCAGGGGAGCTCCTATAATTCACCCCTCCACTTT. Encoded protein: CATSRDPQGSSYNSPLHF.

This chain links TRBV30 with TRBJ2-1; 12 nucleotides match TRBD2. The length of the CDR3 is 16 residues. From germline, CDR1 is GTSNPN and CDR2 SVGIG (reference sequence). The J segment lost 8 bases and the V segment lost 0 bases, leaving 8 bases of the junction unmatched. The CDR3 DNA reads as TGTGCCTGGAGTGTACGTTCTAGCGGGGGGGTCTATGAGCAGTTCTTC. Translated: CAWSVRSSGGVYEQFF. Full variable domain (remainder filled in from reference TRBV30 and TRBJ2-1): SQTIHQWPATLVQPVGSPLSLECTVEGTSNPNLYWYRQAAGRGLQLLFYSVGIGQISSEVPQNLSASRPQDRQFILSSKKLLLSDSGFYLCAWSVRSSGGVYEQFFGPGTRLTVL.

The chain links TRBV30 to TRBJ2-5, with 11 bases identical to TRBD1. The J segment lost 6 bases and the V segment lost 3 bases, leaving 3 bases of the junction unmatched. This CDR3 comprises 13 residues. Looked up from germline, CDR1 is GTSNPN and CDR2 is SVGIG (reference sequence). DNA of the CDR3: TGTGCCTGGAGCGGGACAGGGGGACAGACCCAGTACTTC. Translation gives CAWSGTGGQTQYF.

V usage is TRBV29-1 and J usage is TRBJ2-1, with D uncertain. V lost 7 bases and J lost 2, with 3 bases in between. The CDR3 has 10 amino acids. CDR1 is SQVTM, CDR2 ANQGSEA, per germline. CDR3: CSATYNEQFF. The CDR3 nucleotides are TGCAGCGCGACCTACAATGAGCAGTTCTTC.